This TCR beta chain was sequenced during a study of OX40 agonist ivuxolimab in advanced cancers. About the study: Given to patients was ivuxolimab, an agonistic anti-OX40 (CD134) antibody.

The study's findings and limits: The authors did not determine the antigen specificity of the expanded peripheral T cells. Fewer expanded clones were found on average in CD4+ than in CD8+ T cells. Low normalized T-cell clonal expansion was also seen in some nonresponders.

CDR1 SEHNR and CDR2 FQNEAQ come from the germline V gene (reference sequence). Trimming stripped 1 base from V and 5 bases from J, with 9 bases between. The CDR3 is made up of 13 amino acids. Sequenced by immunoSEQ multiplex PCR; TCRdb stores in-frame clones only, minus some. The top ten hold approximately 13% of the sample, which has approximately 76,000 clones, about 89% seen once. Concerning this clone: The antigen is unknown.

This sequence was found in an adult with an advanced solid tumor such as melanoma, head and neck, liver or kidney cancer. Sequencing used CD4+ or CD8+ T cells sorted from blood, obtained in a trial of the OX40 agonist ivuxolimab. This chain joins TRBV7-9 and TRBJ2-7; D possibly matches TRBD1 or TRBD2 (5 bases each). The CDR3 nucleotides are TGTGCCAGCAGCTTAGGGGGGAAGGACGAGCAGTACTTC. Translation gives CASSLGGKDEQYF. Using reference TRBV7-9 and TRBJ2-7 for the parts outside the CDR3, the full variable domain is DTGVSQNPRHKITKRGQNVTFRCDPISEHNRLYWYRQTLGQGPEFLTYFQNEAQLEKSRLLSDRFSAERPKGSFSTLEIQRTEQGDSAMYLCASSLGGKDEQYFGPGTRLTVT.